This entry lists 22 T cell receptor beta chains sequenced from one sample in a study of CDR3 diversity in severe acne (dated by TCRdb to between 2018 and 2020). Receptor libraries were prepared by PCR. The sequencer was an Illumina HiSeq 2000. TCRdb redid the processing of the public reads, applying fastp at Q25 and MiXCR, and retained in-frame beta chains. Identical CDR3 proteins give one entry, which carries the most common genes and DNA. This sample comprises over 90,000 distinct CDR3 sequences, 51% of them detected only once. Together, the top ten hold approximately 13% of the sample. Material for sequencing was blood. The origin of the receptors is a male donor with acne.

This clonotype was recorded at least ten times. This chain links TRBV28 with TRBJ1-5; D call uncertain. The length of the CDR3 is 14 residues. With 3 bases removed from V and 2 bases from J, the gap between germline ends came to 8 bases. Looked up from germline, CDR1 is MDHEN and CDR2 is SYDVKM. This CDR3 reads CASSLYSGNQPQHF. CDR3 bases: TGTGCCAGCAGTTTGTATAGCGGCAATCAGCCCCAGCATTTT.

This clonotype was counted at least ten times. The CDR3 reads CATLNAPSYEQYV. CDR3 DNA: TGTGCCACCCTCAACGCCCCCTCCTACGAGCAGTACGTC. V gene TRBV6-1 combines with J gene TRBJ2-7; D is ambiguous. CDR1 is MNHNS and CDR2 is SASEGT in the germline V gene. The CDR3 sequence is 13 residues long. The V gene lost 10 bases and the J gene lost 0 bases, with 13 bases spanning the gap.

This clonotype has at least ten counts. The chain has TRBV29-1 and TRBJ2-1; 7 bases match TRBD1. Germline V gene lookup returns CDR1 SQVTM and CDR2 ANQGSEA. Unmatched junction bases numbered 10, after V lost 7 bases and J lost 1 base. This CDR3 spans 15 amino acids. CDR3 sequence: CSAKTPGQSYNEQFF. CDR3 coding DNA: TGCAGCGCCAAGACCCCGGGACAGTCCTACAATGAGCAGTTCTTC.

This clonotype was seen only once. This chain connects TRBV2 to TRBJ1-5; TRBD1 matches 8 bases. Losses at the gene ends were 7 bases for V and 2 bases for J; bases not matched to a gene: 7. The germline V gene has CDR1 SNHLY and CDR2 FYNNEI. The CDR3 loop spans 15 amino acids. The CDR3 spells CASIPGQGGNQPQHF. In DNA form, the CDR3 reads TGTGCCAGCATTCCCGGACAGGGAGGCAATCAGCCCCAGCATTTT.

With regard to this clonotype: An end of the junction differs from the germline gene, which may be a read error. The rearrangement joins TRBV6-5 to TRBJ2-1; D remains ambiguous. The CDR3 runs 10 residues. Looked up from germline, CDR1 is MNHEY and CDR2 is SVGAGI. The CDR3 DNA sequence: TGTGCCAGCAGTTGGGATGAGCTGTTCTTC. Translation gives CASSWDELFF.

Of note for this clonotype: A read error is possible here, since a much larger clone lies one base away. The rearrangement links TRBV9 to TRBJ2-5, with D uncertain. V was cut by 0 bases and J by 1 base, with 10 bases left in between. Per the germline V gene, CDR1 is SGDLS and CDR2 is YYNGEE. This CDR3 has 15 residues. The DNA for the CDR3 is TGTGCCAGCAGCGTAGTAAGAACCCGCCAAGAGACCCAGTACTTC. Translating gives CASSVVRTRQETQYF.

The chain carries TRBV10-3 and TRBJ2-7; 11 nucleotides line up with TRBD2. V trimming: 10 bases; J trimming: 7 bases; junction bases outside the gene matches: 9. The CDR3 is 13 residues long. Germline CDR1 is ENHRY and CDR2 is SYGVKD. The CDR3 nucleotides read TGTGCCAGCCGAATAGCGGGAGGGCTTGAGCAGTACTTC. It codes for CASRIAGGLEQYF.

The rearrangement uses TRBV25-1 and TRBJ1-1; no clear D gene. The germline V gene has CDR1 MGHDK and CDR2 SYGVNS. CDR3 length: 12 residues. The V gene lost 1 base and the J gene lost 11 bases, with 11 bases spanning the gap. The CDR3 loop is CASSESATVAFF. In DNA, the CDR3 is TGTGCCAGCAGTGAATCCGCGACTGTGGCTTTCTTT.

In its sample, this clonotype was seen many times. In DNA, the CDR3 is TGTGCCACCAGCAGGGGATGGGGGAGCAATGAGCAGTTCTTC. Translated, it gives CATSRGWGSNEQFF. V and J are TRBV15 and TRBJ2-1; the D gene could be TRBD1 or TRBD2 (5 bases each). This CDR3 comprises 14 residues. V gave up 3 bases and J gave up 6 bases, with 12 bases separating them. CDR1 and CDR2 (germline): LNHNV, YYDKDF (reference sequence).

There are a few counts of this clonotype. The J gene is TRBJ2-7, the V gene TRBV10-2; a weak D match, TRBD2 (6 bases). This CDR3 has 12 amino acids. Germline assignment: CDR1 WSHSY and CDR2 SAAADI. V gave up 2 bases and J gave up 6 bases, with 8 bases separating them. The CDR3 region has the DNA TGCGCCAGCAGTGAGGGGGGGTTCGAGCAGTACTTC. Translated, it gives CASSEGGFEQYF.

Many counts were recorded for this clonotype. The genes are TRBV7-9 and TRBJ1-3; TRBD1 is a possible D gene (5 bases). The CDR3 length is 17 residues. V was clipped by 5 bases and J by 2 bases, with 19 bases between them. CDR1 and CDR2 (germline): SEHNR, FQNEAQ (reference sequence). Written as DNA, the CDR3 is TGTGCCAGCAGCAACAACATTCAAGGGGAGGCTGGAAACACCATATATTTT. Encoded protein: CASSNNIQGEAGNTIYF.

The V and J genes are TRBV15 and TRBJ1-1; 12 bases align to TRBD1. Losses at the gene ends were 5 bases for V and 5 bases for J; bases not matched to a gene: 3. CDR1 is LNHNV and CDR2 is YYDKDF in the germline V gene (reference sequence). The CDR3 has 14 amino acids. DNA of the CDR3: TGTGCCACCAGCTGGGACAGGGGGCAAACTGAAGCTTTCTTT. It codes for CATSWDRGQTEAFF.

This clonotype showed up just a few times. V usage is TRBV9 and J usage is TRBJ1-1; tentative D call: TRBD1 (5 bases). The CDR3 loop spans 13 amino acids. The V and J ends lost 3 bases and 5 bases respectively, with 11 bases between them. Germline assignment: CDR1 SGDLS and CDR2 YYNGEE. CDR3 DNA: TGTGCCAGCAGCGCCGGGGGGGGGACTGAAGCTTTCTTT. Amino acids: CASSAGGGTEAFF.

This rearrangement joins TRBV10-1 to TRBJ2-2; 8 nucleotides align to TRBD1. The CDR3 runs to 15 residues. CDR1 is WNHNN, CDR2 SYGVQD, per germline (reference sequence). J gave up 5 bases and V 2 bases, and 4 bases lay outside the gene matches. The CDR3 protein is CASSERTGRTGELFF. DNA of the CDR3: TGCGCCAGCAGTGAGCGGACAGGGCGGACCGGGGAGCTGTTTTTT.

The chain employs TRBV20-1 and TRBJ2-7, with a weak D call TRBD1 (5 bases). The CDR3 length is 13 residues. Germline CDR1 reads DFQATT; CDR2 reads SNEGSKA (reference sequence). The V gene lost 0 bases and the J gene lost 5 bases, with 11 bases spanning the gap. The CDR3 here is CSARDGQGHEQYF. CDR3 DNA sequence: TGCAGTGCTAGAGATGGGCAGGGCCACGAGCAGTACTTC.

This chain connects TRBV25-1 to TRBJ2-2; D not certain. V was pared by 1 base and J by 2 bases, with 2 bases between. Germline loops: CDR1 MGHDK, CDR2 SYGVNS. This CDR3 has 13 amino acids. The CDR3 DNA sequence: TGTGCCAGCAGTGAATTCAACACCGGGGAGCTGTTTTTT. Its protein is CASSEFNTGELFF.

The chain has TRBV25-1 and TRBJ2-7; D perhaps matches TRBD2 (6 bases). The CDR3 has 11 residues. Germline V CDR1 and CDR2: MGHDK, SYGVNS. The chain's CDR3 is CATSSTYEQYF. CDR3 DNA sequence: TGTGCTACTAGCAGTACCTACGAGCAGTACTTC.

The DNA of the CDR3 is TGTGCCAGCAGTCTGGGCTACGGGCAGTACGTC. Its translation is CASSLGYGQYV. The chain carries TRBV25-1 and TRBJ2-7, with D unclear. Germline V lookup: CDR1 MGHDK, CDR2 SYGVNS. CDR3 length: 11 amino acids.

The rearrangement joins TRBV7-2 to TRBJ1-2; D not certain. The V end lost 1 base, the J end lost 8 bases, and 14 bases lay between the germline ends. This CDR3 spans 14 amino acids. The germline V gene has CDR1 SGHTA and CDR2 FQGNSA. The chain's CDR3 is CASSLGHDQFGYTF. The DNA of the CDR3 is TGTGCCAGCAGCTTAGGACACGACCAGTTCGGCTACACCTTC.

A remark on this clonotype: One end of the junction varies from germline; a read error may be responsible. The chain couples TRBV28 to TRBJ2-3; a weak D match, TRBD2 (5 bases). The CDR3 has 17 amino acids. Germline CDR1 reads MDHEN; CDR2 reads SYDVKM. CDR3 sequence reads: CASGLGPMGAHTDTQYF. The CDR3 DNA sequence: TGTGCCAGCGGTTTAGGCCCCATGGGAGCGCACACAGATACGCAGTATTTT. Using reference TRBV28 and TRBJ2-3 for the parts outside the CDR3, the full variable domain is DVKVTQSSRYLVKRTGEKVFLECVQDMDHENMFWYRQDPGLGLRLIYFSYDVKMKEKGDIPEGYSVSREKKERFSLILESASTNQTSMYLCASGLGPMGAHTDTQYFGPGTRLTVL.

The V gene is TRBV15, the J gene TRBJ1-2; perhaps TRBD1 as D (5 bases). CDR3 size: 12 residues. V lost 7 bases and J lost 4, with 10 bases in between. CDR1 and CDR2 from the germline V gene are LNHNV and YYDKDF (reference sequence). CDR3 residues: CATTQDSYGYTF. DNA for the CDR3: TGTGCCACCACCCAAGACAGCTATGGCTACACCTTC. Using reference TRBV15 and TRBJ1-2 for the parts outside the CDR3, the full variable domain is DAMVIQNPRYQVTQFGKPVTLSCSQTLNHNVMYWYQQKSSQAPKLLFHYYDKDFNNEADTPDNFQSRRPNTSFCFLDIRSPGLGDTAMYLCATTQDSYGYTFGSGTRLTVV.

This sequence joins TRBV20-1 and TRBJ2-7, with 15 bases fitting TRBD2. The last part of the DNA fits TRBJ2-1 better; the J call may be wrong. Germline loops: CDR1 DFQATT, CDR2 SNEGSKA (reference sequence). The CDR3 covers 16 residues. The CDR3 DNA reads as TGCAGTGCTAAAGGACTAGCGGGAGGGTCCTACAATGAGCAGTTCTTC. Protein product: CSAKGLAGGSYNEQFF.